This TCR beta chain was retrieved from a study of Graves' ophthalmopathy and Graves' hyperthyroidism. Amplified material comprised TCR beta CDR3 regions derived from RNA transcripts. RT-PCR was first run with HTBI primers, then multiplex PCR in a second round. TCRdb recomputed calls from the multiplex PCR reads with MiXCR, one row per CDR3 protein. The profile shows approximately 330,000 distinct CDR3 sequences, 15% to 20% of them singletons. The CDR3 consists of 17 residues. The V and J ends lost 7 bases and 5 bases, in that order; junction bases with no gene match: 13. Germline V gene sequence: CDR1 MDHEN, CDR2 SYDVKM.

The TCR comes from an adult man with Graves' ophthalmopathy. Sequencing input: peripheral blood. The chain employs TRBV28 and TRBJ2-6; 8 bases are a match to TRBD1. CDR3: CASMASGGIIRANVLTF. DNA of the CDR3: TGTGCCAGCATGGCCTCAGGGGGCATAATTAGGGCCAACGTCCTGACTTTC.